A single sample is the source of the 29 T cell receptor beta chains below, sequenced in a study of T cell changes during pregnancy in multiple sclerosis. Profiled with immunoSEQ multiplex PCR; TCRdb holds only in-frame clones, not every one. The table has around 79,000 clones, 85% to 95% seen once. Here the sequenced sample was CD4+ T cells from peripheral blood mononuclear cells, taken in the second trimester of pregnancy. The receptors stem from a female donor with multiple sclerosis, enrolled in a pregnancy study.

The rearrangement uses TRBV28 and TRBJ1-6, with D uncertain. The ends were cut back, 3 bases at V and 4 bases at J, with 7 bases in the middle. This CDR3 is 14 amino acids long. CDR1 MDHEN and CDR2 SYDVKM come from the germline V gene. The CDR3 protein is CASSFSSYNSPLHF. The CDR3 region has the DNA TGTGCCAGCAGTTTCAGTTCGTATAATTCACCCCTCCACTTT.

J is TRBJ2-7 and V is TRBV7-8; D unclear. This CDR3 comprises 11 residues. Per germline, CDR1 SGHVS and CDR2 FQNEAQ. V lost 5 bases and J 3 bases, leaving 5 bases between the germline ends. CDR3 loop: CASSRSYEQYF. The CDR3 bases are TGTGCCAGCAGCCGTAGCTACGAGCAGTACTTC.

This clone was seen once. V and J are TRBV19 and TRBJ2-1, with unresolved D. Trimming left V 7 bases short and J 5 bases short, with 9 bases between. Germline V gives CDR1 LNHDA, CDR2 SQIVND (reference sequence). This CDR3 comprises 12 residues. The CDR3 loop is CASTNNNNEQFF. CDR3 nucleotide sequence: TGTGCCAGTACCAATAACAACAATGAGCAGTTCTTC.

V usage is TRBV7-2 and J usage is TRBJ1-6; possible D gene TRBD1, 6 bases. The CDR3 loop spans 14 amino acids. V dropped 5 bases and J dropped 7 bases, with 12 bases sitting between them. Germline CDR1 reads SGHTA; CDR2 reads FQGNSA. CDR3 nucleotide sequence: TGTGCCAGCAGCACACAGGGAGGGAATTCACCCCTCCACTTT. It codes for CASSTQGGNSPLHF.

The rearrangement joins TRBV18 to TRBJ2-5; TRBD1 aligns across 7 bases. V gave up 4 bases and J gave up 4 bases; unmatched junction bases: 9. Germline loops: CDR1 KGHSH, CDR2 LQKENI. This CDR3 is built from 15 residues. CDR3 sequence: CASSRNRGERETQYF. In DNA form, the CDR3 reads TGTGCCAGCTCACGAAACAGGGGAGAAAGAGAGACCCAGTACTTC. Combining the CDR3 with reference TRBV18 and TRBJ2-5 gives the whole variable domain NAGVMQNPRHLVRRRGQEARLRCSPMKGHSHVYWYRQLPEEGLKFMVYLQKENIIDESGMPKERFSAEFPKEGPSILRIQQVVRGDSAAYFCASSRNRGERETQYFGPGTRLLVL.

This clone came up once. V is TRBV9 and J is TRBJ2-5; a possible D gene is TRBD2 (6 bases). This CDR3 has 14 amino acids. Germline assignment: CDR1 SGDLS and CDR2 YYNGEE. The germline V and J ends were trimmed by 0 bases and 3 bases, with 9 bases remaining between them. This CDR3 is CASSVGGIEETQYF. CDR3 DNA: TGTGCCAGCAGCGTAGGCGGGATCGAAGAGACCCAGTACTTC.

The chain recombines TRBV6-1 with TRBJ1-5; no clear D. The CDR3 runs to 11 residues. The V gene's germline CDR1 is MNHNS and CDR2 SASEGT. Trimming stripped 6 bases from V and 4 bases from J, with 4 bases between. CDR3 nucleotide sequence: TGTGCCAGCAGATCAAATCAGCCCCAGCATTTT. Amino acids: CASRSNQPQHF.

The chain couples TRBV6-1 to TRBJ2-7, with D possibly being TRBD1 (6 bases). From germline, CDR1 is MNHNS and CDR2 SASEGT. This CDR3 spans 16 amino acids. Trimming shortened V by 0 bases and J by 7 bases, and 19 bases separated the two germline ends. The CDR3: CASSEAGNRVLSEQYF. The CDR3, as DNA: TGTGCCAGCAGTGAAGCGGGAAACAGGGTTTTAAGTGAGCAGTACTTC.

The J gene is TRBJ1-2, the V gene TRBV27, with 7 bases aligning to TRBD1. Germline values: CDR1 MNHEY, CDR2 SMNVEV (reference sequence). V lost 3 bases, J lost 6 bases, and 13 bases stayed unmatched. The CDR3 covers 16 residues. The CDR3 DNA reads TGTGCCAGCAGTTTTTCGGGACAGCATCGGGAAAATGGCTACACCTTC. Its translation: CASSFSGQHRENGYTF.

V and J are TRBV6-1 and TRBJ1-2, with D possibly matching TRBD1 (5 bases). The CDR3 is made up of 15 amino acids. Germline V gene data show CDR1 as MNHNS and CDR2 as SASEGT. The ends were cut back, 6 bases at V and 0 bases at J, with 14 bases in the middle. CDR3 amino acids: CASRRTGLANYGYTF. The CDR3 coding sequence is TGTGCCAGCAGGAGAACAGGTTTAGCTAACTATGGCTACACCTTC.

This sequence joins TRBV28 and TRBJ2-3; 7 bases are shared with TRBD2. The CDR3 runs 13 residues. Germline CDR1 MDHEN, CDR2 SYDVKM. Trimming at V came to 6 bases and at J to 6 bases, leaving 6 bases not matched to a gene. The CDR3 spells CASRTGGGDTQYF. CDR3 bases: TGTGCCAGCAGAACGGGAGGCGGGGATACGCAGTATTTT.

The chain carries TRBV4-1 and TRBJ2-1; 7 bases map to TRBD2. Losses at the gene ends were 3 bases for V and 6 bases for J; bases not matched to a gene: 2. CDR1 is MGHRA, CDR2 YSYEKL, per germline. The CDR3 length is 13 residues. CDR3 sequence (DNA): TGCGCCAGCAGCCAGGGCGGGGGCAATGAGCAGTTCTTC. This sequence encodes CASSQGGGNEQFF.

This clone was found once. For the CDR3, the DNA is TGTGCCAGCAGTCCCCTCCCTATGACAGGGCCGAACACTGAAGCTTTCTTT. This gives the protein CASSPLPMTGPNTEAFF. This chain connects TRBV27 to TRBJ1-1; 7 bases match TRBD1. The ends lost 5 bases at V and 1 base at J; junction bases unmatched: 13. The CDR3 length is 17 residues. Per the germline V gene, CDR1 is MNHEY and CDR2 is SMNVEV (reference sequence).

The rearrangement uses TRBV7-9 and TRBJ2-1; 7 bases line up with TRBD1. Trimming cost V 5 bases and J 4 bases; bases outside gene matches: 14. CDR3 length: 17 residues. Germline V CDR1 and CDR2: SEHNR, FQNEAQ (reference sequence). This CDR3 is CASSPPSRDRQYNEQFF. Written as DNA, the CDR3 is TGTGCCAGCAGCCCCCCTAGCCGGGACAGACAGTACAATGAGCAGTTCTTC.

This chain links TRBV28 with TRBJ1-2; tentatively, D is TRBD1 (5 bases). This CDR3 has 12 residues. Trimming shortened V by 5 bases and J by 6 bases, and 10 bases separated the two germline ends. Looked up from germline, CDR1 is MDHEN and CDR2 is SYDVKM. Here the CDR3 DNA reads TGTGCCAGCAGTGGCAGGGCTGATGGCTACACCTTC. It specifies CASSGRADGYTF.

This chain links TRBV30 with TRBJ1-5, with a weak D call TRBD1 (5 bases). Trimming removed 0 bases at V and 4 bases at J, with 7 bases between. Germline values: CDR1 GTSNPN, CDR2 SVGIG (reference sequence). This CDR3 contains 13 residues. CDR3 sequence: CAWSVQDNQPQHF. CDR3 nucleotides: TGTGCCTGGAGTGTACAGGATAATCAGCCCCAGCATTTT. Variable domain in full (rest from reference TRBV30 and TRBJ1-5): SQTIHQWPATLVQPVGSPLSLECTVEGTSNPNLYWYRQAAGRGLQLLFYSVGIGQISSEVPQNLSASRPQDRQFILSSKKLLLSDSGFYLCAWSVQDNQPQHFGDGTRLSIL.

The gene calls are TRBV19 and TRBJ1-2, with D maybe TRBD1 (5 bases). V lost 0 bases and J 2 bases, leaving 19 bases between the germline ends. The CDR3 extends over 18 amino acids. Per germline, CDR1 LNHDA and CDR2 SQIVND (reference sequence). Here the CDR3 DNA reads TGTGCCAGTAGTATAGATCGGGGGGTGGGCAGGTCCAACTATGGCTACACCTTC. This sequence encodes CASSIDRGVGRSNYGYTF.

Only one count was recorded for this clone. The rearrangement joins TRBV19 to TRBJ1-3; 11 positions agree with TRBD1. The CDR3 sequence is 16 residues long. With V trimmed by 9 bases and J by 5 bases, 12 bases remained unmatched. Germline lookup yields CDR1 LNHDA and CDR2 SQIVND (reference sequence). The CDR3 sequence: CASLPRGQGARNTIYF. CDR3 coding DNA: TGTGCCAGCCTCCCTCGTGGACAGGGGGCCAGAAACACCATATATTTT. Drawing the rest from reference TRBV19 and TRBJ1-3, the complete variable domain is DGGITQSPKYLFRKEGQNVTLSCEQNLNHDAMYWYRQDPGQGLRLIYYSQIVNDFQKGDIAEGYSVSREKKESFPLTVTSAQKNPTAFYLCASLPRGQGARNTIYFGEGSWLTVV.

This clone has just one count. CDR3 sequence: CASSQGYEQFF. The CDR3 nucleotides are TGTGCCAGCAGCCAGGGGTACGAGCAGTTCTTC. This sequence joins TRBV6-6 and TRBJ2-1, with D perhaps TRBD1 (6 bases). The V gene's germline CDR1 is MNHNY and CDR2 SVGAGI (reference sequence). This CDR3 region has 11 residues. Trimming cost V 6 bases and J 10 bases, with 10 bases left between them.

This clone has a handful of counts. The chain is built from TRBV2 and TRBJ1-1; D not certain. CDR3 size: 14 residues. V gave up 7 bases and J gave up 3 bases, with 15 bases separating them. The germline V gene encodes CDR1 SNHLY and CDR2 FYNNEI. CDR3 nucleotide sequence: TGTGCCAGCACCAGGAAGGAGGTAGACACTGAAGCTTTCTTT. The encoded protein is CASTRKEVDTEAFF.

CDR3 sequence reads: CASSLGGTGGQPQHF. The DNA of the CDR3 is TGTGCCAGCAGCTTAGGTGGGACAGGGGGTCAGCCCCAGCATTTT. This chain connects TRBV7-2 to TRBJ1-5, with 11 bases fitting TRBD1. Germline lookup yields CDR1 SGHTA and CDR2 FQGNSA. CDR3 length equals 15 residues. The junction had 2 bases not matched to a gene; V was cut back by 1 base and J by 6 bases.

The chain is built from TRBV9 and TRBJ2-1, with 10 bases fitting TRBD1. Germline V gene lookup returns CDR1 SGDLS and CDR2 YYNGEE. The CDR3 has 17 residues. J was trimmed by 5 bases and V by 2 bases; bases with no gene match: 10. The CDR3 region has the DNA TGTGCCAGCAGCGTCGGCCTGGGACAGGGGCTAAACAATGAGCAGTTCTTC. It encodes CASSVGLGQGLNNEQFF.

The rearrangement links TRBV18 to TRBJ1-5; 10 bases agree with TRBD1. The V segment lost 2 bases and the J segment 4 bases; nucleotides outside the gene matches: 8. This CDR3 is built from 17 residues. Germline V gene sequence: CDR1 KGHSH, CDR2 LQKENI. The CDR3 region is CASSPGETGGFNQPQHF. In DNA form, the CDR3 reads TGTGCCAGCTCACCAGGGGAGACAGGGGGCTTTAATCAGCCCCAGCATTTT.

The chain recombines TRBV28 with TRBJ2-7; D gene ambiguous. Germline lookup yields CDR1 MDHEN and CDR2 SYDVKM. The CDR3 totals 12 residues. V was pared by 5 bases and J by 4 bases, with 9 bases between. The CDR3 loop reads CASSPPAYEQYF. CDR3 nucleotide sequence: TGTGCCAGCAGTCCCCCAGCGTACGAGCAGTACTTC.

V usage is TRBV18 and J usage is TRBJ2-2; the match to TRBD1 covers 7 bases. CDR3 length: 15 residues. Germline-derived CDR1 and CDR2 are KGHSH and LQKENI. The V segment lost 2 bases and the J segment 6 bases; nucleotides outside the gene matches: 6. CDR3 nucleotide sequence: TGTGCCAGCTCACCAGTCACAGGGGTGTCCGGGGAGCTGTTTTTT. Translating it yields CASSPVTGVSGELFF.

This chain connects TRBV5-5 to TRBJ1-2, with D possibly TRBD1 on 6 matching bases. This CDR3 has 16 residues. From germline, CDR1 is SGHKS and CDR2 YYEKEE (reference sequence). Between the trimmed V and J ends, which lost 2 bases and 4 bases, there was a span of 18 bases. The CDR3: CASSLIGSGQIYGYTF. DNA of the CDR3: TGTGCCAGCAGCTTAATAGGGTCCGGACAGATCTATGGCTACACCTTC.

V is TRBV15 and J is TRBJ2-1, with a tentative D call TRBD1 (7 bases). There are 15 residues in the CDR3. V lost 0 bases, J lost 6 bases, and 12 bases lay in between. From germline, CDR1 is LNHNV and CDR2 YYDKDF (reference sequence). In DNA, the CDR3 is TGTGCCACCAGCAGAGATTCCAGGGGGGCCAATGAGCAGTTCTTC. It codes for CATSRDSRGANEQFF. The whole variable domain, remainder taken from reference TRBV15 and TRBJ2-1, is DAMVIQNPRYQVTQFGKPVTLSCSQTLNHNVMYWYQQKSSQAPKLLFHYYDKDFNNEADTPDNFQSRRPNTSFCFLDIRSPGLGDTAMYLCATSRDSRGANEQFFGPGTRLTVL.

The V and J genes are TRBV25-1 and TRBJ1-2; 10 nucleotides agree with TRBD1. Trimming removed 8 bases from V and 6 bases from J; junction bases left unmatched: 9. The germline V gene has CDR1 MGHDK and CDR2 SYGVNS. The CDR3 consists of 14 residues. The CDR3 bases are TGTGCCAGCGAGCGGGACAGGGGCGCGGATGGCTACACCTTC. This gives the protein CASERDRGADGYTF.

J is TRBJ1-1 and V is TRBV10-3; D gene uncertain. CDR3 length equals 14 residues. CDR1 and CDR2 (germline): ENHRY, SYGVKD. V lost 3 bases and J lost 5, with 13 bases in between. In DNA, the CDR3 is TGTGCCATCAGTGACTTCGGGGTGTCAACTGAAGCTTTCTTT. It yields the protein CAISDFGVSTEAFF.